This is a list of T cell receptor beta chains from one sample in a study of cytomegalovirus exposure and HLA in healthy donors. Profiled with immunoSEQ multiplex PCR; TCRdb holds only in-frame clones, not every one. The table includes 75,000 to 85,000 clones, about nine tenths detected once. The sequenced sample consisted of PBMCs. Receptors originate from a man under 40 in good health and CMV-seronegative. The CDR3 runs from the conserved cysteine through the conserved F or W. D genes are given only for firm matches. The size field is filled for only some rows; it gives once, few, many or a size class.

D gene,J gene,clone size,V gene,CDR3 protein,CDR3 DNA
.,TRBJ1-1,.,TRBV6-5,CASGRDTEAFF,TGTGCCAGCGGGAGGGACACTGAAGCTTTCTTT
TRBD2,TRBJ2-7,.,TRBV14,CASSHPTRGEYEQYF,TGTGCCAGCAGCCACCCGACTCGGGGGGAATACGAGCAGTACTTC
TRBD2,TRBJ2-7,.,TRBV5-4,CASRAGTSVSYEQYF,TGTGCCAGCAGAGCCGGGACTAGCGTCTCCTACGAGCAGTACTTC
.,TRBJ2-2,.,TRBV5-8,CASSFGNLNTGELFF,TGTGCCAGCAGCTTTGGCAACCTCAACACCGGGGAGCTGTTTTTT
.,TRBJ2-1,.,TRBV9,CASSRTGISAGVEGYNEQFF,TGTGCCAGCAGCCGAACAGGGATCTCGGCGGGAGTTGAGGGTTACAATGAGCAGTTCTTC
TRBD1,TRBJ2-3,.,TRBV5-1,CASSLASDRGGTDTQYF,TGCGCCAGCAGCTTGGCCTCAGACAGGGGGGGCACAGATACGCAGTATTTT
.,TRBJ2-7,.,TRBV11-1,CASSLDDQGRVYEQYF,TGTGCCAGCAGCTTAGATGATCAGGGGAGGGTATACGAGCAGTACTTC
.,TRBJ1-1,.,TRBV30,CAWRSFRVGDTEAFF,TGTGCCTGGAGAAGTTTTCGGGTAGGGGACACTGAAGCTTTCTTT
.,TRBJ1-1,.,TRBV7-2,CASSLVGQNTEAFF,TGTGCCAGCAGCTTAGTCGGACAGAACACTGAAGCTTTCTTT
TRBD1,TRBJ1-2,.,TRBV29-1,CSVDGQGAYGYTF,TGCAGCGTTGACGGGCAGGGGGCCTATGGCTACACCTTC
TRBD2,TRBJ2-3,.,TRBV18,CASSSGGGAGPDTQYF,TGTGCCAGCTCATCGGGCGGGGGGGCCGGCCCAGATACGCAGTATTTT
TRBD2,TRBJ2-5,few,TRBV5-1,CASSLAVDSGGETQYF,TGCGCCAGCAGCTTGGCCGTCGATAGCGGGGGAGAGACCCAGTACTTC
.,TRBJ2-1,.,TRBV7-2,CASSLLDRTSSSYNEQFF,TGTGCCAGCAGCTTACTTGATCGGACATCGAGCTCCTACAATGAGCAGTTCTTC
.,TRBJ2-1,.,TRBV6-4,CASSDGSEEAEQFF,TGTGCCAGCAGTGATGGTTCAGAGGAAGCTGAGCAGTTCTTC
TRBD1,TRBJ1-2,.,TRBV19,CAAKDRGLPSSEFNYGYTF,TGTGCCGCCAAGGACAGGGGGCTCCCTAGTTCCGAATTTAACTATGGCTACACCTTC
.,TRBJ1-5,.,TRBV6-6,CASSLKGVGNQPQHF,TGTGCCAGCAGTTTAAAGGGGGTGGGCAATCAGCCCCAGCATTTT
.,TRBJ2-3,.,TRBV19,CASSRTGTDTQYF,TGTGCCAGTAGTCGGACTGGCACAGATACGCAGTATTTT
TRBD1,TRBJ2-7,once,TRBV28,CASIGQATYEQYF,TGTGCCAGCATTGGACAGGCTACCTACGAGCAGTACTTC
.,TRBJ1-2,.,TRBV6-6,CASSYPGNYGYTF,TGTGCCAGCAGTTATCCGGGAAACTATGGCTACACCTTC
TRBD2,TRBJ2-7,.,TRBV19,CASSIGLAGVDEQYF,TGTGCCAGTAGTATAGGGCTAGCGGGAGTCGACGAGCAGTACTTC
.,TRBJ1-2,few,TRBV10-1,CASSAGGKHGYTF,TGCGCCAGCAGTGCGGGGGGGAAGCACGGCTACACCTTC
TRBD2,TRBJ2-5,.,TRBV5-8,CASSRRLAGGGETQYF,TGTGCCAGCAGCCGCCGACTAGCGGGAGGAGGGGAGACCCAGTACTTC
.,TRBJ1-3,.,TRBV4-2,CASSQDLGSSGNTIYF,TGTGCCAGCAGCCAAGATCTGGGGAGCTCTGGAAACACCATATATTTT
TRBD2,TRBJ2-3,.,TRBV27,CASRQTSGLVYTQYF,TGTGCCAGCAGACAGACTAGCGGCCTCGTCTATACGCAGTATTTT
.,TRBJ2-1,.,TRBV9,CASSTDRPSYNEQFF,TGTGCCAGCAGTACAGACAGGCCTTCCTACAATGAGCAGTTCTTC
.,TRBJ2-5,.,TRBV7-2,CASSLAWAETQYF,TGTGCCAGCAGCTTAGCTTGGGCAGAGACCCAGTACTTC
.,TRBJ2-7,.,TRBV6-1,CASSEYGEPYEQYF,TGTGCCAGCAGTGAATACGGGGAACCCTACGAGCAGTACTTC
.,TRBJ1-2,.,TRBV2,CASSESPGTPYGYTF,TGTGCCAGCAGTGAAAGCCCGGGGACACCCTATGGCTACACCTTC
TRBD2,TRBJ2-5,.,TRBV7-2,CASSFGSGGASVRETQYF,TGTGCCAGCAGCTTTGGTAGCGGGGGGGCGTCAGTTCGGGAGACCCAGTACTTC
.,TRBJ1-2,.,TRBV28,CASSLIGGARYGYTF,TGTGCCAGCAGTTTAATCGGGGGGGCGCGCTATGGCTACACCTTC
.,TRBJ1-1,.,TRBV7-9,CASSRAGVGTTEAFF,TGTGCCAGCAGCCGGGCAGGGGTAGGTACCACTGAAGCTTTCTTT